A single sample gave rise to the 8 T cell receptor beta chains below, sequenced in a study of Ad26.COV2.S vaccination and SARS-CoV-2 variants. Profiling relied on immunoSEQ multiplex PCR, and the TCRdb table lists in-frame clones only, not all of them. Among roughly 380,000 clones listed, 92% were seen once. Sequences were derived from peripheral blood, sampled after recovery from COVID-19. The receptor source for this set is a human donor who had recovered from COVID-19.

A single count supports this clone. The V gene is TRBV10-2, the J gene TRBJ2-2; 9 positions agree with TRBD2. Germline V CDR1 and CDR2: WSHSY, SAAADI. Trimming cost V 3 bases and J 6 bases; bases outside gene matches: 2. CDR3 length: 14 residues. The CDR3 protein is CASSDGGGAGELFF. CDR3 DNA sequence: TGCGCCAGCAGTGACGGCGGGGGGGCCGGGGAGCTGTTTTTT.

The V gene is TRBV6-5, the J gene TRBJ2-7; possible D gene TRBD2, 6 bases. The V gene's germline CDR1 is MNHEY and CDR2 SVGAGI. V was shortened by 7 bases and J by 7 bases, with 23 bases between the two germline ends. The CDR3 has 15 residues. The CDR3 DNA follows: TGTGCCAGCACCTTAACTTCCCGGGGGTCGGGGGAGCAGTACTTC. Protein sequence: CASTLTSRGSGEQYF.

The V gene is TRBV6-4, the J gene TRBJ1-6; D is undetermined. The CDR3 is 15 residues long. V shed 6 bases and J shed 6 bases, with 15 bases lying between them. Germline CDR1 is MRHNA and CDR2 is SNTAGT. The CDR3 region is CASSLESGGNSPLHF. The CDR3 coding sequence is TGTGCCAGCAGCTTAGAGTCGGGAGGTAATTCACCCCTCCACTTT.

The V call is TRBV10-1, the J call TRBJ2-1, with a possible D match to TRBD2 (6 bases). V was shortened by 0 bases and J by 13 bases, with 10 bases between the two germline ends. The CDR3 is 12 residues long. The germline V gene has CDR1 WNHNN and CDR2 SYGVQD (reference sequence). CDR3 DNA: TGCGCCAGCAGTGAGTCGGCGGGACCCCAGTTCTTC. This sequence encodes CASSESAGPQFF.

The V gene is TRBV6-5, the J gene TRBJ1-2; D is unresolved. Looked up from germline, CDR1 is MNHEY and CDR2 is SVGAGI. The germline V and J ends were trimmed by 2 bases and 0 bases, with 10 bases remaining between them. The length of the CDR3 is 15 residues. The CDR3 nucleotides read TGTGCCAGCAGTTACGGTCAGTCGTCTAACTATGGCTACACCTTC. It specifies CASSYGQSSNYGYTF.

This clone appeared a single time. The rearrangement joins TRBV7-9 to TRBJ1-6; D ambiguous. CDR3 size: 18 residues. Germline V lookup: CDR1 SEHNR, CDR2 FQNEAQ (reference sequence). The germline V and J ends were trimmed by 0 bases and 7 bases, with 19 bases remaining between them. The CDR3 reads CASSLAVLKSGENSPLHF. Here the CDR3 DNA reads TGTGCCAGCAGCTTAGCGGTCCTGAAATCTGGAGAGAATTCACCCCTCCACTTT.

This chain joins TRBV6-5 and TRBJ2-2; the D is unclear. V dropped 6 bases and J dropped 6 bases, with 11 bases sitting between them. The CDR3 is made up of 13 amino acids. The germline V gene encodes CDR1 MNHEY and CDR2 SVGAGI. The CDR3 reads CASRWKLAGELFF. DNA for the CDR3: TGTGCCAGCAGATGGAAATTGGCCGGGGAGCTGTTTTTT.

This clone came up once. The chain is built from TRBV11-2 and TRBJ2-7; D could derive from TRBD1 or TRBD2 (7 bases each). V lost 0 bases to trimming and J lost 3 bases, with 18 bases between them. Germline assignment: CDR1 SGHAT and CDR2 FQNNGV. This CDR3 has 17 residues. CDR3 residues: CASSLDGRGQIFYEQYF. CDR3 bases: TGTGCCAGCAGCTTAGATGGGAGGGGACAGATCTTCTACGAGCAGTACTTC. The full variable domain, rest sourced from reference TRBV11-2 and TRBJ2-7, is EAGVAQSPRYKIIEKRQSVAFWCNPISGHATLYWYQQILGQGPKLLIQFQNNGVVDDSQLPKDRFSAERLKGVDSTLKIQPAKLEDSAVYLCASSLDGRGQIFYEQYFGPGTRLTVT.